These 23 T cell receptor beta chains came from one sample sequenced in a study of post-analysis software for immune sequencing data. Overall study results and limits: Four or five TRBV segments were more frequent in patients than controls; TRBV5-6, TRBV5-1 and TRBV20-1 belonged to this group.

TCR beta cDNA libraries included unique molecular identifiers. TCRdb re-derived calls from the PCR reads in MiXCR, one entry per CDR3 protein. The sample contains about 800,000 distinct CDR3 sequences, roughly 29% of which appear only once. These TCRs' antigens remain unknown. Sequencing was done on a sample of blood. The receptors come from a girl under 18 with multiple sclerosis.

The chain is built from TRBV4-3 and TRBJ2-3; D possibly corresponds to TRBD2 (6 bases). This CDR3 has 14 amino acids. CDR1 LGHNA and CDR2 YSLEER come from the germline V gene. V was clipped by 3 bases and J by 10 bases, with 17 bases between them. The DNA of the CDR3 is TGCGCCAGCAGCCAGGGGGGACGGAGAAGCGCGCAGTATTTT. It codes for CASSQGGRRSAQYF.

The gene calls are TRBV6-6 and TRBJ1-4; 7 bases agree with TRBD1. CDR3 length equals 15 residues. The germline CDR1 and CDR2 sequences are MNHNY and SVGAGI (reference sequence). Unmatched junction bases numbered 9, after V lost 6 bases and J lost 5 bases. The CDR3: CASRTTGAENEKLFF. For the CDR3, the DNA is TGTGCCAGCAGGACAACAGGGGCGGAGAATGAAAAACTGTTTTTT.

The chain employs TRBV27 and TRBJ1-4, with D possibly being TRBD1 (5 bases). V lost 6 bases and J 8 bases, leaving 22 bases between the germline ends. Germline CDR1 reads MNHEY; CDR2 reads SMNVEV (reference sequence). The CDR3 contains 16 residues. The CDR3 spells CASSPLDGLRGEKLFF. CDR3 nucleotides: TGTGCCAGCAGCCCTCTCGACGGACTTCGGGGGGAAAAACTGTTTTTT.

In this sample, this clonotype turned up a few times. V usage is TRBV21-1 and J usage is TRBJ2-4; TRBD1 is the table's D call and was not checked against the DNA. TRBV21-1 is assigned pseudogene status. The CDR3 covers 20 residues. The CDR3 coding sequence is TGTGCCAGCAGCAGCCCTCGGGACAGGGGGCCTTACCTAGCCAAAAACATTCAGTACTTC. The encoded protein is CASSSPRDRGPYLAKNIQYF.

As to this clonotype: The junction differs from germline at one of its ends, possibly a read error. The chain joins TRBV12-3 or TRBV12-4 to TRBJ2-5, with 9 bases that match TRBD1. The CDR3 is 14 residues long. CDR3 in DNA: TGTGCCAGCTCCCGGGACAGGGTGAAAGAGGCCCAGTACTTC. Translating gives CASSRDRVKEAQYF.

CDR3 sequence (DNA): TGTGCCAGCAGCGTAGCGGGATCCCCCTGCGATACGCAGTATTTT. Translated: CASSVAGSPCDTQYF. This chain uses TRBV9 with TRBJ2-3; D may be TRBD2 (5 bases). V lost 0 bases to trimming and J lost 6 bases, with 14 bases between them. Per the germline V gene, CDR1 is SGDLS and CDR2 is YYNGEE. CDR3 length: 15 residues. The variable domain in full, with the rest retrieved from reference TRBV9 and TRBJ2-3, is DSGVTQTPKHLITATGQRVTLRCSPRSGDLSVYWYQQSLDQGLQFLIQYYNGEERAKGNILERFSAQQFPDLHSELNLSSLELGDSALYFCASSVAGSPCDTQYFGPGTRLTVL.

This clonotype has ten or more counts. The CDR3 loop reads CASSFTGYQETQYF. As DNA, the CDR3 is TGCGCCAGCAGCTTCACAGGGTACCAAGAGACCCAGTACTTC. J is TRBJ2-5 and V is TRBV5-1; D possibly corresponds to TRBD1 (6 bases). V was cut by 2 bases and J by 0 bases, with 8 bases left in between. CDR1 and CDR2 (germline): SGHRS, YFSETQ. The CDR3 covers 14 residues.

For this clonotype: One base away lies a much larger clone, so this may be a sequencing read error. The chain joins TRBV7-2 to TRBJ2-3; TRBD1 aligns across 11 bases. The CDR3 consists of 14 residues. The germline gives CDR1 SGHTA, CDR2 FQGNSA. The V and J ends lost 3 bases and 5 bases, in that order; junction bases with no gene match: 1. The CDR3 DNA follows: TGTGCCAGCAGCTTTGGGACAGGGGGAGATACGCAGTATTTT. It codes for CASSFGTGGDTQYF.

J is TRBJ2-5 and V is TRBV7-2, with D unresolved. V was clipped by 5 bases and J by 4 bases, with 8 bases between them. Germline CDR1 is SGHTA and CDR2 is FQGNSA. The CDR3 is 12 amino acids. CDR3 loop: CASSPSSETQYF. The CDR3 bases are TGTGCCAGCAGCCCGTCCTCAGAGACCCAGTACTTC.

This clonotype has a handful of counts. The chain uses TRBV3-1 and TRBJ1-4; 7 positions agree with TRBD1. The CDR3 has 15 amino acids. The ends lost 0 bases at V and 8 bases at J; junction bases unmatched: 6. In germline, CDR1 is LGHDT, CDR2 YNNKEL (reference sequence). CDR3 DNA: TGTGCCAGCAGCCAAGAACGGGCAGGGGGAGAAAAACTGTTTTTT. It translates to CASSQERAGGEKLFF.

This clonotype was picked up a small number of times. The chain employs TRBV5-1 and TRBJ2-3, with 7 bases fitting TRBD2. This CDR3 is built from 16 residues. CDR1 and CDR2 from the germline V gene are SGHRS and YFSETQ. Trimming at V came to 2 bases and at J to 0 bases, leaving 6 bases not matched to a gene. CDR3 residues: CASSLTSGVSTDTQYF. As DNA, the CDR3 is TGCGCCAGCAGCTTAACCAGCGGGGTCAGCACAGATACGCAGTATTTT.

Only a few counts were recorded for this clonotype. V and J are TRBV20-1 and TRBJ2-5; D is ambiguous. The germline CDR1 and CDR2 sequences are DFQATT and SNEGSKA (reference sequence). The ends were cut back, 7 bases at V and 2 bases at J, with 11 bases in the middle. This CDR3 has 12 residues. The CDR3 is CSGSSGQETQYF. CDR3 coding DNA: TGCAGTGGCAGTTCGGGTCAAGAGACCCAGTACTTC.

The chain combines TRBV7-8 with TRBJ2-1; TRBD1 matches at 7 bases. Germline V CDR1 and CDR2: SGHVS, FQNEAQ. The CDR3 has 18 residues. Trimming at V came to 5 bases and at J to 0 bases, leaving 13 bases not matched to a gene. The CDR3 nucleotides read TGTGCCAGCAGCCAACCCTCGGGACAGAAGTTCTCCTACAATGAGCAGTTCTTC. Encoded protein: CASSQPSGQKFSYNEQFF.

The rearrangement joins TRBV20-1 to TRBJ2-1; perhaps TRBD1 as D (8 bases). The CDR3 is 12 residues long. In germline, CDR1 is DFQATT, CDR2 SNEGSKA (reference sequence). Trimming removed 6 bases at V and 8 bases at J, with 14 bases between. The CDR3 sequence: CSASTGGDEQFF. As DNA, the CDR3 is TGCAGTGCCTCAACAGGGGGGGATGAGCAGTTCTTC.

This chain connects TRBV7-2 to TRBJ1-2, with D unresolved. This CDR3 region has 15 residues. Looked up from germline, CDR1 is SGHTA and CDR2 is FQGNSA. Trimming left V 4 bases short and J 0 bases short, with 12 bases between. The CDR3 reads CASSSPEQSNYGYTF. The CDR3 DNA follows: TGTGCCAGCAGCTCTCCAGAGCAATCTAACTATGGCTACACCTTC.

This clonotype turned up a few times. The chain carries TRBV10-3 and TRBJ2-3; a weak D match, TRBD2 (5 bases). The length of the CDR3 is 13 residues. From germline, CDR1 is ENHRY and CDR2 SYGVKD. Trimming took 3 bases from V and 9 from J, leaving 13 bases between them. The CDR3 sequence: CAISDASWETQYF. CDR3 coding DNA: TGTGCCATCAGTGACGCGAGTTGGGAGACGCAGTATTTT.

The chain has TRBV19 and TRBJ1-5; maybe TRBD1 (5 bases). With 9 bases removed from V and 6 bases from J, the gap between germline ends came to 21 bases. CDR1 is LNHDA, CDR2 SQIVND, per germline (reference sequence). The length of the CDR3 is 15 residues. This chain's CDR3 is CASNPNRRGSQPQHF. DNA of the CDR3: TGTGCCAGCAATCCTAACAGGAGGGGCTCTCAGCCCCAGCATTTT. Full variable domain (missing parts from reference TRBV19 and TRBJ1-5): DGGITQSPKYLFRKEGQNVTLSCEQNLNHDAMYWYRQDPGQGLRLIYYSQIVNDFQKGDIAEGYSVSREKKESFPLTVTSAQKNPTAFYLCASNPNRRGSQPQHFGDGTRLSIL.

This clonotype occurred a few times. This chain uses TRBV10-3 with TRBJ2-3; D perhaps matches TRBD2 (6 bases). Germline loops: CDR1 ENHRY, CDR2 SYGVKD. V was cut by 6 bases and J by 2 bases, with 15 bases left in between. The CDR3 sequence is 15 residues long. The chain's CDR3 is CAISESGPPTDTQYF. CDR3 nucleotide sequence: TGTGCCATCAGCGAGAGCGGGCCTCCCACAGATACGCAGTATTTT.

The V call is TRBV20-1, the J call TRBJ1-5; D remains unclear. V lost 0 bases and J 7 bases, leaving 13 bases between the germline ends. This CDR3 spans 14 amino acids. Per germline, CDR1 DFQATT and CDR2 SNEGSKA (reference sequence). The CDR3 DNA reads TGCAGTGCTAGAGATTCTGACCCCTTACAGCCCCAGCATTTT. This codes for CSARDSDPLQPQHF.

This clonotype was recorded at least ten times. The chain is built from TRBV6-6 and TRBJ2-7, with 9 nucleotides matching TRBD2. Germline CDR1 MNHNY, CDR2 SVGAGI (reference sequence). The CDR3 is 14 residues long. V was clipped by 6 bases and J by 2 bases; unmatched bases: 5. The CDR3 region is CASRKLAGTYEQYF. CDR3 DNA sequence: TGTGCCAGCAGAAAACTAGCGGGTACCTACGAGCAGTACTTC.

This clonotype has more than one count but fewer than ten. The rearrangement links TRBV12-3 or TRBV12-4 to TRBJ2-5; TRBD1 matches 9 bases. The CDR3 contains 15 residues. The junction had 8 bases not matched to a gene; V was cut back by 4 bases and J by 5 bases. This CDR3 is CASSSSGQGWETQYF. The CDR3 DNA reads as TGTGCCAGCAGTTCCTCGGGACAGGGTTGGGAGACCCAGTACTTC.

The chain is built from TRBV20-1 and TRBJ2-7; weak D call: TRBD2 (6 bases). The end of the DNA fits TRBJ2-4 better, so the J call may be wrong. CDR1 is DFQATT, CDR2 SNEGSKA, per germline (reference sequence). The CDR3 is 17 amino acids. CDR3 DNA sequence: TGCAGTGCCCCTAAGTCCAGCGGGCTACTAGCCAAAAACATTCAGTACTTC. Translation gives CSAPKSSGLLAKNIQYF.

The chain carries TRBV7-9 and TRBJ2-7, with TRBD2 matching over 13 bases. This CDR3 contains 17 residues. The germline V gene has CDR1 SEHNR and CDR2 FQNEAQ (reference sequence). The junction had 7 bases not matched to a gene; V was cut back by 4 bases and J by 1 base. The CDR3 reads CASSSISGLAGSYEQYF. The CDR3 bases are TGTGCCAGCAGCTCAATTTCGGGACTAGCGGGGTCCTACGAGCAGTACTTC.